Below, 11 T cell receptor beta chains from the same sample are listed, as sequenced in a study of cytomegalovirus exposure and HLA in healthy donors. Researchers ran the PCR with 60 Vbeta and 13 Jbeta primers. Method: immunoSEQ multiplex PCR; TCRdb's copy keeps in-frame clones and lacks some. The sample holds approximately 190,000 clones, roughly nine tenths seen once. The sequenced material came from PBMCs. These receptors all come from a boy younger than 10 in good health and CMV-seronegative.

This clone was found once. The chain recombines TRBV28 with TRBJ2-5; D possibly corresponds to TRBD2 (6 bases). Trimming took off 8 bases at V and 5 bases at J, with 18 bases between the two ends. The CDR3 covers 14 residues. The germline V gene encodes CDR1 MDHEN and CDR2 SYDVKM. The CDR3 DNA sequence: TGTGCCAGCTCGTCCCCCGGGGGAAGGGAGACCCAGTACTTC. Translation: CASSSPGGRETQYF.

This clone appeared once. Compared with germline, one end of the junction differs, possibly owing to a read error. The CDR3 DNA follows: TGTGCCACCTCCCCCCAACAGATCACAGATACGCCGTATTTT. Protein: CATSPQQITDTPYF. The chain uses TRBV15 and TRBJ2-3; the D is unclear. Germline V gene sequence: CDR1 LNHNV, CDR2 YYDKDF (reference sequence). The CDR3 runs 14 residues.

The chain has TRBV28 and TRBJ2-2; weak D call: TRBD1 (6 bases). V was clipped by 5 bases and J by 5 bases, with 12 bases between them. The CDR3 is 14 residues long. Germline V lookup: CDR1 MDHEN, CDR2 SYDVKM. CDR3 protein: CASSTGMYTGELFF. CDR3 sequence (DNA): TGTGCCAGCAGTACAGGGATGTATACCGGGGAGCTGTTTTTT.

The chain uses TRBV6-1 and TRBJ1-2; no reliable D call. V was clipped by 7 bases and J by 3 bases, with 6 bases between them. Germline values: CDR1 MNHNS, CDR2 SASEGT. The CDR3 sequence is 11 residues long. The CDR3 DNA sequence: TGTGCCAGCACCGGGGACTATGGCTACACCTTC. Amino acids: CASTGDYGYTF.

The chain has TRBV5-4 and TRBJ2-7; 13 positions agree with TRBD2. Per germline, CDR1 SGHNT and CDR2 YYREEE (reference sequence). This CDR3 contains 15 residues. V trimming: 0 bases; J trimming: 6 bases; junction bases outside the gene matches: 3. The CDR3 reads CASSLGTSGSGEQYF. The DNA of the CDR3 is TGTGCCAGCAGCTTGGGGACTAGCGGGAGTGGCGAGCAGTACTTC.

The chain employs TRBV6-6 and TRBJ1-6; TRBD1 is a possible D gene (6 bases). This CDR3 has 16 residues. CDR1 and CDR2 from the germline V gene are MNHNY and SVGAGI (reference sequence). V was clipped by 4 bases and J by 8 bases, with 18 bases between them. CDR3 region: CASSWLGSDRDSPLHF. In nucleotides, the CDR3 is TGTGCCAGCAGTTGGCTAGGTTCGGACAGAGATTCACCCCTCCACTTT.

The chain joins TRBV6-1 to TRBJ2-1; D is undetermined. The germline V and J ends were trimmed by 6 bases and 4 bases, with 7 bases remaining between them. The V gene's germline CDR1 is MNHNS and CDR2 SASEGT. The CDR3 spans 12 residues. The CDR3 DNA reads TGTGCCAGCAGCGCGACTTACAATGAGCAGTTCTTC. Its protein product is CASSATYNEQFF.

This chain uses TRBV19 with TRBJ2-1, with TRBD1 identical over 8 bases. Germline CDR1 and CDR2: LNHDA and SQIVND (reference sequence). Trimming took 6 bases from V and 5 from J; bases not matched to a gene: 12. The CDR3 is made up of 16 amino acids. The CDR3 coding sequence is TGTGCCAGTAGCCCTCTCCCGGACAGGGTGGACAATGAGCAGTTCTTC. It is translated as CASSPLPDRVDNEQFF.

This clone was counted once. The chain links TRBV14 to TRBJ2-7; 12 nucleotides line up with TRBD2. V shed 1 base, J shed 4 bases, and the junction held 5 bases outside the gene matches. CDR3 size: 16 residues. CDR1 and CDR2 (germline): SGHDN, FVKESK. CDR3 protein: CASSQGRTSGIYEQYF. The CDR3 coding sequence is TGTGCCAGCAGCCAAGGACGGACTAGCGGGATTTACGAGCAGTACTTC.

V usage is TRBV10-3 and J usage is TRBJ1-2; 9 bases agree with TRBD1. V trimming: 3 bases; J trimming: 5 bases; junction bases outside the gene matches: 4. The CDR3 runs to 14 residues. Germline V gives CDR1 ENHRY, CDR2 SYGVKD. Here the CDR3 DNA reads TGTGCCATCAGTGAAGGGACAGGGTATTATGGCTACACCTTC. Translating it yields CAISEGTGYYGYTF.

This clone was found once. In DNA, the CDR3 is TGTGCCAGCGGAATTGGGGGACTAGCGGGACCCTACGAGCAGTACTTC. Translated, it gives CASGIGGLAGPYEQYF. The V gene is TRBV27, the J gene TRBJ2-7; 13 nucleotides match TRBD2. Per germline, CDR1 MNHEY and CDR2 SMNVEV (reference sequence). Germline trimming cut 8 bases from V and 2 bases from J; bases unmatched to any gene: 9. The CDR3 covers 16 residues.